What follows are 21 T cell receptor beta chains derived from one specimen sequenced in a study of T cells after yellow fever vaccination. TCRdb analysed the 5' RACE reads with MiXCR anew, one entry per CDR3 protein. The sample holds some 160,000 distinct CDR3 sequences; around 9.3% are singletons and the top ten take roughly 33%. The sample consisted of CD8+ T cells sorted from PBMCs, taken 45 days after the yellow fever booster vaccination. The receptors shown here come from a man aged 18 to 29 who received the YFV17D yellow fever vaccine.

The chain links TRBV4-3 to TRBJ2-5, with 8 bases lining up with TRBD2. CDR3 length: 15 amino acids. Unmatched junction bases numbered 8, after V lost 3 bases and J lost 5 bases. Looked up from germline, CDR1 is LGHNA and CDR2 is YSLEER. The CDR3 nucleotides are TGCGCCAGCAGCCAGAATAGCGGGGTCGGCGAGACCCAGTACTTC. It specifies CASSQNSGVGETQYF.

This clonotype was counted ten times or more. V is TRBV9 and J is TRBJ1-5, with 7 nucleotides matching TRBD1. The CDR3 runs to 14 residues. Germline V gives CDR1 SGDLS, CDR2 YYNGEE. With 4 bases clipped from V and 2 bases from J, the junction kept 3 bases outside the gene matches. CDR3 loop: CASSLTGGNQPQHF. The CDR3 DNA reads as TGTGCCAGCAGCCTTACAGGGGGCAATCAGCCCCAGCATTTT.

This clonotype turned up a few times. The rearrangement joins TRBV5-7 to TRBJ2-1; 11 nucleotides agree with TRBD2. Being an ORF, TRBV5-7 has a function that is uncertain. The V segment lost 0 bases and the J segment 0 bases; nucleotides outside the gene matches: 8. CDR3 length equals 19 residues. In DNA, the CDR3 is TGTGCCAGCAGCTTGGTTGGACTAGCGGGTACGAGCTCCTACAATGAGCAGTTCTTC. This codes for CASSLVGLAGTSSYNEQFF.

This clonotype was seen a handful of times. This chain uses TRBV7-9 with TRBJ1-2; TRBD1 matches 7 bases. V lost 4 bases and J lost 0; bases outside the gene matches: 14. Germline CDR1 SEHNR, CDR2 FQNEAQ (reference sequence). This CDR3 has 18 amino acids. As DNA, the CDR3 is TGTGCCAGCAGCTCCGCCGGGACAGACTCGAAGGCTAACTATGGCTACACCTTC. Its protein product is CASSSAGTDSKANYGYTF.

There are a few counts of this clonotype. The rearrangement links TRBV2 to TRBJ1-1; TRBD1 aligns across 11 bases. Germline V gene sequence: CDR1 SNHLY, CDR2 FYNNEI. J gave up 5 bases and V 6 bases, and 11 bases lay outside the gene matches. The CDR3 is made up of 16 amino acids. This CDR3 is CASSQEGTGGYTEAFF. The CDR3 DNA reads TGTGCCAGCAGCCAAGAGGGGACAGGGGGTTATACTGAAGCTTTCTTT.

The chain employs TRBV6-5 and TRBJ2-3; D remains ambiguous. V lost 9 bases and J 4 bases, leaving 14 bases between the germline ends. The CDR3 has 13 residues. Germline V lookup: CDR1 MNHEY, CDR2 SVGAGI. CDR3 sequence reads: CASRAGRADTQYF. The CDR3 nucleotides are TGTGCCAGTAGAGCAGGCAGAGCAGATACGCAGTATTTT.

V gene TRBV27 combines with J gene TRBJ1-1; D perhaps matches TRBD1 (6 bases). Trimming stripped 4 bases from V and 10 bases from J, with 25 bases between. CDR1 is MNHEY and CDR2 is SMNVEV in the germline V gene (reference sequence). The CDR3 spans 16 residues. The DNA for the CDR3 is TGTGCCAGCAGTTCGAGGGGGGCGACAGGACCCATCGGAGCTTTCTTT. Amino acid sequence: CASSSRGATGPIGAFF.

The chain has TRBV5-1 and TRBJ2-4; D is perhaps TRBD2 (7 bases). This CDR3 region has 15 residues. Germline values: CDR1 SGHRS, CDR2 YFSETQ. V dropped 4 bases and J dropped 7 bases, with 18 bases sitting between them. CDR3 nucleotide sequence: TGCGCCAGCAGCCCTAGACGGGGGGCCGGGAACATTCAGTACTTC. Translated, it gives CASSPRRGAGNIQYF.

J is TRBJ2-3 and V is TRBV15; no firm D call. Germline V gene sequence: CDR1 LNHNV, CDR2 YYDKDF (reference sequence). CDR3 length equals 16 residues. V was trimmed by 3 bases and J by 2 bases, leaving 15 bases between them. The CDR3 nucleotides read TGTGCCACCAGCAGTCGGGTTACTTACCCCACAGATACGCAGTATTTT. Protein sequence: CATSSRVTYPTDTQYF.

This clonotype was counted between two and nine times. The CDR3 here is CASSLDRGIIYEQFF. Written as DNA, the CDR3 is TGTGCCAGCAGCTTGGACAGGGGAATTATCTATGAGCAGTTCTTC. The genes are TRBV7-8 and TRBJ2-1, with 9 bases aligning to TRBD1. Trimming cost V 3 bases and J 8 bases; bases outside gene matches: 8. The CDR3 contains 15 residues. CDR1 and CDR2 (germline): SGHVS, FQNEAQ.

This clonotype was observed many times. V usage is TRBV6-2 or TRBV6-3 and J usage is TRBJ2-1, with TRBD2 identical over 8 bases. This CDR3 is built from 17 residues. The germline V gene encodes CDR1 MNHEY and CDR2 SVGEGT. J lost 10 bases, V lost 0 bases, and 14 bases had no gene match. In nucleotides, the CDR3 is TGTGCCAGCAGTTACTCGGTGCGGGGGGCCGAAGGATGGGAGCAGTTCTTC. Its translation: CASSYSVRGAEGWEQFF.

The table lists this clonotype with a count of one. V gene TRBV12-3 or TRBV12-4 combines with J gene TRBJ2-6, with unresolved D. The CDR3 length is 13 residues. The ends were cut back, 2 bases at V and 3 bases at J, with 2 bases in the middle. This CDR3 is CASSLFGANVLTF. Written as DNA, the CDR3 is TGTGCCAGCAGTTTATTTGGGGCCAACGTCCTGACTTTC.

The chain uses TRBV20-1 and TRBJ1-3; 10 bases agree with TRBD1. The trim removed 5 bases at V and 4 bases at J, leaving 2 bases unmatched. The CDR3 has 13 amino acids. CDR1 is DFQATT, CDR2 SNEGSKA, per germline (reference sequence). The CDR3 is CSAWTGGGNTIYF. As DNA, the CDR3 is TGCAGTGCTTGGACAGGGGGGGGAAACACCATATATTTT.

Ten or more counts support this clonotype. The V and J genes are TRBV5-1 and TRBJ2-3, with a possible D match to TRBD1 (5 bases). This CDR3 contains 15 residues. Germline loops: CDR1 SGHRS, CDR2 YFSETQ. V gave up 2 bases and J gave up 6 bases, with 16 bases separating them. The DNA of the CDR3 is TGCGCCAGCAGCTTCAGGACACTTTCGACGGATACGCAGTATTTT. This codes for CASSFRTLSTDTQYF.

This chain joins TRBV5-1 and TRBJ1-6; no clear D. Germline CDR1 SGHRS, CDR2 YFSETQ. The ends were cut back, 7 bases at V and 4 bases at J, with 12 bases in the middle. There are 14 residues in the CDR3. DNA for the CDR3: TGCGCCAGCTGGGAGGGCGGATATAATTCACCCCTCCACTTT. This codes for CASWEGGYNSPLHF.

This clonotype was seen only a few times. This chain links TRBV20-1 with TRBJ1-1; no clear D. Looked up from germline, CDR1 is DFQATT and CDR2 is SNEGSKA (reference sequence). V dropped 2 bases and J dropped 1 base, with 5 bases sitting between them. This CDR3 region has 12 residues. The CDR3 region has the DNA TGCAGTGCTAGATTCGGGAACACTGAAGCTTTCTTT. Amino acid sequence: CSARFGNTEAFF.

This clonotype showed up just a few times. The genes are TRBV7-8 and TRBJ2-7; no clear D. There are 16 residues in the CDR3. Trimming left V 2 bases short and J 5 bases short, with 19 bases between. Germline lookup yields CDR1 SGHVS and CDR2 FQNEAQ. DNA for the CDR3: TGTGCCAGCAGCTTAAGGACGGTTGGGGATTTTGACGAGCAGTACGTC. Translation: CASSLRTVGDFDEQYV.

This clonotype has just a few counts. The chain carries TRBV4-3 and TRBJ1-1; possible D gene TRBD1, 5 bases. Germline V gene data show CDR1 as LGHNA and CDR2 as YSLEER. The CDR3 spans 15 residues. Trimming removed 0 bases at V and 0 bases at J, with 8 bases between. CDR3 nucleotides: TGCGCCAGCAGCCAAGAGGCAGGGTTGAACACTGAAGCTTTCTTT. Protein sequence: CASSQEAGLNTEAFF.

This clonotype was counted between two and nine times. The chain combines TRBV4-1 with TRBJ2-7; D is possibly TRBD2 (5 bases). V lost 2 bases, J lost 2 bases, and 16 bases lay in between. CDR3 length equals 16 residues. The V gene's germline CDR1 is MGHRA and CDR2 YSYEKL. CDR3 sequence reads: CASSQSGFTSTYEQYF. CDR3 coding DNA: TGCGCCAGCAGCCAATCTGGGTTTACTAGTACCTACGAGCAGTACTTC.

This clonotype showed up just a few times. DNA for the CDR3: TGTGCCAGCAGCGCGGGGGGCGTCTATGGCTACACCTTC. Protein product: CASSAGGVYGYTF. The chain carries TRBV7-9 and TRBJ1-2; the D gene is possibly TRBD1 (6 bases). CDR3 size: 13 residues. Per germline, CDR1 SEHNR and CDR2 FQNEAQ (reference sequence). With 5 bases removed from V and 4 bases from J, the gap between germline ends came to 11 bases.

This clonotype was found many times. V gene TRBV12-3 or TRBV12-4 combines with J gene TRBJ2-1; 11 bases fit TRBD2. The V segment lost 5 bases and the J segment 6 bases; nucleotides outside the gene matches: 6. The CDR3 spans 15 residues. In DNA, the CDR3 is TGTGCCAGCAGTGGCCTAGCGGGGGGAGTCAATGAGCAGTTCTTC. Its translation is CASSGLAGGVNEQFF.